A selection of T cell receptor beta chains follows, all from one sample in a study of blood T cell repertoires in COVID-19. The table came from immunoSEQ multiplex PCR; TCRdb's copy has only in-frame clones and leaves some out. In the table there are around 200,000 clones, 70% to 90% of which are singletons. The sample consisted of peripheral blood. The origin of the receptors is a man aged 35 to 55 with active or convalescent COVID-19. Both conserved end residues are part of each CDR3. The D gene is left open where the match is weak. Not all rows give a size; the values are once, few, many and, for expanded clones, a class.

>.|TRBD1|TRBJ1-5|TRBV29-1
TGCAATCGAATGGACAGGGGAGGACAGCCCCAGCATTTT
CNRMDRGGQPQHF
>.|TRBD1|TRBJ1-4|TRBV5-6
TGTGCCAGCAGCCCCATCGACAGGGGCGCGGGGGAAAAACTGTTTTTT
CASSPIDRGAGEKLFF
>.|.|TRBJ2-3|TRBV27
TGTGCCAGCAGTGGGGAGAGCGGCCTAAGCACAGATACGCAGTATTTT
CASSGESGLSTDTQYF
>.|.|TRBJ2-5|TRBV5-1
TGCGCCAGCACTCGGGGTCGGCAAGAGACCCAGTACTTC
CASTRGRQETQYF
>few|TRBD2|TRBJ2-1|TRBV4-2
TGTGCCAGCAGCCAAGATAGCGGGGGTTATGCCTACAATGAGCAGTTCTTC
CASSQDSGGYAYNEQFF
>.|TRBD1|TRBJ1-2|TRBV10-3
TGTGCCATCAGTGAGTCGGACAGGGGGCAAGGCTACACCTTC
CAISESDRGQGYTF
>.|.|TRBJ1-2|TRBV18
TGTGCCAGCTCACCTTCCGGGGAAAACTATGGCTACACCTTC
CASSPSGENYGYTF
>.|TRBD1|TRBJ1-2|TRBV18
TGTGCCAGCTCACCGCGACAGGGGGCTGATGGCTACACCTTC
CASSPRQGADGYTF
>.|.|TRBJ1-4|TRBV27
TGTGCCAGCAGTTTCTTGAATGAAAAACTGTTTTTT
CASSFLNEKLFF
>.|TRBD2|TRBJ2-1|TRBV19
TGTGCCAGTAGACCTCAGCGGGGGGGCCTGGATGAGCAGTTCTTC
CASRPQRGGLDEQFF
>once|TRBD1|TRBJ1-2|TRBV4-1
TGCGCCAGCAGCCAAGGGGACAGTGGTAACTATGGCTACACCTTC
CASSQGDSGNYGYTF
>.|.|TRBJ1-5|TRBV6-5
TGTGCCAGCCAAGAGGGCAGCAATCAGCCCCAGCATTTT
CASQEGSNQPQHF
>once|TRBD1|TRBJ2-2|TRBV5-4
TGTGCCAGCAGCAGGGGATCGACAGGGGCCGGGGAGCTGTTTTTT
CASSRGSTGAGELFF
>.|TRBD1|TRBJ2-4|TRBV28
TGTGCCAGCAGTCGGGGGACAGGGGGAATGGGTGGCATTCAGTACTTC
CASSRGTGGMGGIQYF
>.|TRBD2|TRBJ2-1|TRBV27
TGTGCCAGCAGTTTTGCACTACTAGCGGGGGGGCAGGGTGAGCAGTTCTTC
CASSFALLAGGQGEQFF
>.|.|TRBJ1-6|TRBV6-1
TGTGCCAGCAGTGAAATAATAAATTCACCCCTCCACTTT
CASSEIINSPLHF
>.|.|TRBJ1-4|TRBV7-2
TGTGCCAGCAGCCCTCGCCCCTTACAGGGCACTAATGAAAAACTGTTTTTT
CASSPRPLQGTNEKLFF
>.|.|TRBJ1-1|TRBV7-2
TGTGCCAGCAGCTCCCGCTTTCGCAGGGAAAGAGTTCGAGCTTTCTTT
CASSSRFRRERVRAFF
>few|.|TRBJ1-3|TRBV9
TGTGCCAGCAGCGTAGGGACAAAGGCTGGAAACACCATATATTTT
CASSVGTKAGNTIYF
>.|.|TRBJ2-1|TRBV6-5
TGTGCCAGCAGCGATATCGACAGATACTACAATGAGCAGTTCTTC
CASSDIDRYYNEQFF
>.|TRBD2|TRBJ2-3|TRBV7-8
TGTGCCAGCAGCTTAGACAGACTAGCGGGGGGTACGCAGTATTTT
CASSLDRLAGGTQYF
>.|TRBD1|TRBJ2-7|TRBV28
TGTGCCAGCAGAAATCCGGGACAGGGGGCCTACGAGCAGTACTTC
CASRNPGQGAYEQYF
>few|TRBD1|TRBJ1-2|TRBV6-5
TGTGCCAGCTCAGGGGGCCTCATTGGCTACACCTTC
CASSGGLIGYTF
>.|TRBD1|TRBJ1-3|TRBV18
TGTGCCAGCTCACCTGAGGGGGCGCATGGAAACACCATATATTTT
CASSPEGAHGNTIYF
>.|TRBD1|TRBJ1-1|TRBV27
TGTGCCAGCAGTCCCCGACAGGGGGTGAAGACTGAAGCTTTCTTT
CASSPRQGVKTEAFF
>.|.|TRBJ1-2|TRBV19
TGTGCCAGTAGTATGATCGGGGGTGGCTACACCTTC
CASSMIGGGYTF
>.|TRBD1|TRBJ2-6|TRBV27
TGTGCCAGCAGTTTAGAGACAGGGGGCCGGGGATCTGGGGCCAACGTCCTGACTTTC
CASSLETGGRGSGANVLTF
>.|TRBD1|TRBJ2-3|TRBV5-1
TGCGCCAGCAGCTCGGGACAGGGGTACGATACGCAGTATTTT
CASSSGQGYDTQYF
>.|TRBD1|TRBJ1-3|TRBV3-1/TRBV3-2
TGTGCCAGCAGCCAAGGGACAGGGGGCGCAAGGTCTGGAAACACCATATATTTT
CASSQGTGGARSGNTIYF
>.|.|TRBJ2-6|TRBV5-1
TGCGCCAGTCAGCCGGGACGGGGACTGAATGGGGCCAACGTCCTGACTTTC
CASQPGRGLNGANVLTF
>.|TRBD1|TRBJ2-7|TRBV4-1
TGCGCCAGCAGCCCCGACAGGGGGCACTACGAGCAGTACTTC
CASSPDRGHYEQYF
>.|.|TRBJ2-3|TRBV6-5
TGTGCCAGCAGAGATCAAACCGGAGATACGCAGTATTTT
CASRDQTGDTQYF
>.|.|TRBJ1-2|TRBV5-1
TGCGCCAGCAGCTTGCGAAGGGGGGGTAGGAATGCTTATGGCTACACCTTC
CASSLRRGGRNAYGYTF
>.|TRBD1|TRBJ1-2|TRBV29-1
TGCAGCGTTGGACAGGGTTCAGATGGCTACACCTTC
CSVGQGSDGYTF
>.|TRBD1|TRBJ1-5|TRBV29-1
TGCAGCGTTGCAACAGGGACAGGGGTGGATCAGCCCCAGCATTTT
CSVATGTGVDQPQHF
>.|.|TRBJ1-2|TRBV27
TGTGCCAGCAGTCAGGCGCAGGCCCAAAACTATGGCTACACCTTC
CASSQAQAQNYGYTF
>.|.|TRBJ1-1|TRBV11-2
TGTGCCAGCAGCTTTGGGGGGGCTAACACTGAAGCTTTCTTT
CASSFGGANTEAFF
>once|.|TRBJ2-1|TRBV6-2/TRBV6-3
TGTGCCAGCAGTTACGTGGTAGGGGTCTCCTACAATGAGCAGTTCTTC
CASSYVVGVSYNEQFF
>.|.|TRBJ2-3|TRBV9
TGTGCCAGCAGCCCTCGGACTGGCACAGATACGCAGTATTTT
CASSPRTGTDTQYF
>.|.|TRBJ1-1|TRBV19
TGTGCCAGTAGTATAGTTGGAGACACTGAAGCTTTCTTT
CASSIVGDTEAFF
>once|TRBD2|TRBJ2-7|TRBV5-1
TGCGCCAGCAGCTCCCCTAGCGGGGAGCAGTACTTC
CASSSPSGEQYF
>.|TRBD1|TRBJ2-3|TRBV11-3
TGTGCCAGCAGCCCCGGGACAGGGGGCACAGATACGCAGTATTTT
CASSPGTGGTDTQYF
>.|TRBD1|TRBJ1-1|TRBV14
TGTGCCAGCAGCCGGCTACAGGGGAGAACTGAAGCTTTCTTT
CASSRLQGRTEAFF
>.|TRBD1|TRBJ1-1|TRBV5-4
TGTGCCAGCAGCGCAGGACAGGGGGCAAACACTGAAGCTTTCTTT
CASSAGQGANTEAFF
>.|.|TRBJ1-2|TRBV19
TGTGCCAGTACCCTGGGCAGGGCCGGCTATGGCTACACCTTC
CASTLGRAGYGYTF
>.|.|TRBJ2-2|TRBV7-9
TGTGCCAGCAGCTTAGACATGTCACCCGGGGAGCTGTTTTTT
CASSLDMSPGELFF
>.|.|TRBJ1-2|TRBV9
TGTGCCAGCAGCGGGACTACTAACTATGGCTACACCTTC
CASSGTTNYGYTF